This TCR beta chain was documented in a study of cytomegalovirus exposure and HLA in healthy donors. Regarding the study as a whole: Later on, an analysis tied around 17,000 TCR beta sequences to HLA alleles at 0.05 false discovery rate.

CDR3 length: 17 residues. After removal of 6 bases from V and 2 bases from J, the junction contained 12 bases not matched to a gene. CDR1 MDHEN and CDR2 SYDVKM come from the germline V gene. Both 60 Vbeta primers and 13 Jbeta primers went into the PCR. The table came from immunoSEQ multiplex PCR; TCRdb's copy has only in-frame clones and leaves some out. The sample holds about 120,000 clones, under 90% seen once. Although they were nominally healthy when sampled, donors likely had unrecorded immune exposures. About this clone itself: The target antigen is unknown.

This chain uses TRBV28 with TRBJ1-4, with 7 bases fitting TRBD1. This clonotype was sampled from a female donor in good health and CMV-seropositive. Sequencing input: PBMCs. Written as DNA, the CDR3 is TGTGCCAGCAGCCAGACAGGGTTTATAGGTACTAATGAAAAACTGTTTTTT. Translated: CASSQTGFIGTNEKLFF.